This TCR beta chain was retrieved from a study of spatial heterogeneity in lung cancer. Time point indicated: sample taken at primary tumor resection. The authors sequenced whole RNA from tumor, nontumor lung or frozen PBMC without sorting. The cohort: 65 to 80 early-stage, untreated non-small cell lung cancer patients. Germline V gene lookup returns CDR1 SGHDT and CDR2 YYEEEE. The V end was cut by 2 bases, the J end by 7 bases, with 19 bases between. The CDR3 is 16 amino acids. This clonotype was counted at least ten times. Individually, TCR cDNA molecules were each labelled with a unique molecular identifier. TCRdb independently ran MiXCR on the 5' RACE reads; one entry per CDR3 protein. This table holds approximately 2,900 distinct CDR3 sequences, 10% to 15% found once.

This specimen was normal lung tissue next to the tumor, taken at surgery. V is TRBV5-6 and J is TRBJ2-1; D may be TRBD2 (6 bases). The origin of this receptor is a male donor with early-stage non-small cell lung cancer. The CDR3 sequence: CASSFWRQGGGNEQFF. DNA of the CDR3: TGTGCCAGCAGCTTTTGGCGGCAGGGTGGGGGGAATGAGCAGTTCTTC.